The 15 T cell receptor beta chains in this list originate from one sample, sequenced in a study of blood T cell repertoires in COVID-19. Some clones are missing from TCRdb's copy, which holds only in-frame ones; the method was immunoSEQ multiplex PCR. The sample holds about 400,000 clones; roughly 87% are singletons and the top ten take 2% to 2.5%. The sample was PBMCs or T cells enriched from blood (not recorded which). These receptors all stem from a woman in her forties with acute COVID-19.

The V gene is TRBV27, the J gene TRBJ2-5; 9 bases match TRBD2. The CDR3 spans 15 residues. V was clipped by 2 bases and J by 5 bases; unmatched bases: 6. From germline, CDR1 is MNHEY and CDR2 SMNVEV (reference sequence). The CDR3 nucleotides are TGTGCCAGCAGTTTAGGCGGGGGGGCCGTTGAGACCCAGTACTTC. It yields the protein CASSLGGGAVETQYF.

In DNA form, the CDR3 reads TGTGCCAGCAGTGTAGGGGTAGATACGCAGTATTTT. Protein sequence: CASSVGVDTQYF. This rearrangement joins TRBV2 to TRBJ2-3, with D tentatively TRBD1 (5 bases). CDR1 SNHLY and CDR2 FYNNEI come from the germline V gene. The length of the CDR3 is 12 residues. V dropped 4 bases and J dropped 5 bases, with 7 bases sitting between them. Full variable domain (missing parts from reference TRBV2 and TRBJ2-3): EPEVTQTPSHQVTQMGQEVILRCVPISNHLYFYWYRQILGQKVEFLVSFYNNEISEKSEIFDDQFSVERPDGSNFTLKIRSTKLEDSAMYFCASSVGVDTQYFGPGTRLTVL.

The genes are TRBV13 and TRBJ2-1; 8 nucleotides line up with TRBD1. Losses at the gene ends were 0 bases for V and 0 bases for J; bases not matched to a gene: 1. CDR3 size: 16 residues. Per the germline V gene, CDR1 is PRHDT and CDR2 is FYEKMQ (reference sequence). The CDR3 loop is CASSLGDRASYNEQFF. CDR3 coding DNA: TGTGCCAGCAGCTTAGGGGACAGGGCCTCCTACAATGAGCAGTTCTTC.

The V gene is TRBV30, the J gene TRBJ2-7; D is possibly TRBD1 (6 bases). Germline V CDR1 and CDR2: GTSNPN, SVGIG (reference sequence). CDR3 length equals 14 residues. V lost 2 bases and J lost 0, with 11 bases in between. The CDR3 protein is CAWSKAGVSYEQYF. CDR3 bases: TGTGCCTGGAGTAAGGCAGGGGTCTCCTACGAGCAGTACTTC.

The gene calls are TRBV12-3 or TRBV12-4 and TRBJ2-3; no clear D gene. The CDR3 contains 12 residues. Trimming shortened V by 7 bases and J by 7 bases, and 12 bases separated the two germline ends. The DNA for the CDR3 is TGTGCCAGCACCTATGGTCTTCATACGCAGTATTTT. Translation gives CASTYGLHTQYF.

This sequence joins TRBV5-1 and TRBJ2-5; 8 nucleotides align to TRBD1. The germline V gene has CDR1 SGHRS and CDR2 YFSETQ. This CDR3 spans 15 amino acids. With 4 bases clipped from V and 2 bases from J, the junction kept 7 bases outside the gene matches. CDR3 in amino acids: CASSLEGQGQETQYF. CDR3 in DNA: TGCGCCAGCAGCCTAGAAGGACAGGGACAAGAGACCCAGTACTTC.

This rearrangement joins TRBV6-5 to TRBJ1-1; no clear D gene. The V end lost 6 bases, the J end lost 1 base, and 12 bases lay between the germline ends. The CDR3 totals 14 residues. The V gene's germline CDR1 is MNHEY and CDR2 SVGAGI. CDR3 sequence: CASRPSVTNTEAFF. The CDR3 DNA follows: TGTGCCAGCAGGCCCTCGGTCACGAACACTGAAGCTTTCTTT.

There are a few counts of this clone. The chain links TRBV5-1 to TRBJ2-1, with a tentative D call TRBD1 (6 bases). Between the trimmed V and J ends, which lost 4 bases and 10 bases, there was a span of 15 bases. Per the germline V gene, CDR1 is SGHRS and CDR2 is YFSETQ. The CDR3 sequence is 13 residues long. The CDR3: CASSPTGKGEQFF. CDR3 nucleotide sequence: TGCGCCAGCAGCCCAACAGGGAAAGGCGAGCAGTTCTTC.

The genes are TRBV6-5 and TRBJ1-1, with TRBD1 matching over 7 bases. Trimming removed 6 bases from V and 6 bases from J; junction bases left unmatched: 7. Germline V gene data show CDR1 as MNHEY and CDR2 as SVGAGI. The CDR3 has 13 amino acids. CDR3 protein: CASRDLGQAEAFF. CDR3 nucleotide sequence: TGTGCCAGCAGGGACCTTGGACAGGCTGAAGCTTTCTTT.

Points on this clone: The sample has other DNA sequences that encode this CDR3 too. The chain has TRBV5-1 and TRBJ2-7; D remains ambiguous. Trimming took 4 bases from V and 0 from J, leaving 5 bases between them. The CDR3 runs 12 residues. Germline-derived CDR1 and CDR2 are SGHRS and YFSETQ. CDR3 nucleotides: TGCGCCAGCAGCCCCAACTCCTACGAGCAGTACTTC. This translates into CASSPNSYEQYF.

The chain combines TRBV5-6 with TRBJ2-5; 7 bases agree with TRBD2. CDR1 is SGHDT and CDR2 is YYEEEE in the germline V gene. Trimming cost V 1 base and J 3 bases; bases outside gene matches: 3. This CDR3 contains 14 residues. The CDR3 region has the DNA TGTGCCAGCAGCTTGTTTACTAGCGAAGAGACCCAGTACTTC. Amino acid sequence: CASSLFTSEETQYF. The entire variable domain, with the rest obtained from reference TRBV5-6 and TRBJ2-5, is as follows: DAGVTQSPTHLIKTRGQQVTLRCSPKSGHDTVSWYQQALGQGPQFIFQYYEEEERQRGNFPDRFSGHQFPNYSSELNVNALLLGDSALYLCASSLFTSEETQYFGPGTRLLVL.

J is TRBJ1-5 and V is TRBV19; D remains unclear. The CDR3 totals 14 residues. Between the trimmed V and J ends, which lost 7 bases and 5 bases, there was a span of 15 bases. Looked up from germline, CDR1 is LNHDA and CDR2 is SQIVND (reference sequence). The CDR3 here is CASTPSALDQPQHF. For the CDR3, the DNA is TGTGCCAGTACCCCCTCCGCGCTTGATCAGCCCCAGCATTTT.

This clone was observed a single time. The chain links TRBV29-1 to TRBJ2-7, with 12 bases matching TRBD1. Germline V gives CDR1 SQVTM, CDR2 ANQGSEA. The V and J ends lost 7 bases and 6 bases, in that order; junction bases with no gene match: 13. The CDR3 is 15 amino acids. The CDR3 here is CSAGWSGTGGIEQYF. The CDR3 nucleotides read TGCAGCGCTGGGTGGTCTGGGACAGGGGGCATCGAGCAGTACTTC.

The genes are TRBV6-1 and TRBJ2-1; 9 bases align to TRBD2. V was clipped by 2 bases and J by 9 bases; unmatched bases: 11. The CDR3 runs 16 residues. Germline CDR1 is MNHNS and CDR2 is SASEGT. Here the CDR3 reads CASSEPSAGGLGEQFF. In nucleotides, the CDR3 is TGTGCCAGCAGTGAACCCTCGGCGGGGGGGCTAGGTGAGCAGTTCTTC.

The CDR3 region is CASGGVSLQETQYF. The CDR3 region has the DNA TGTGCCAGCGGAGGGGTCAGCCTCCAAGAGACCCAGTACTTC. The rearrangement uses TRBV2 and TRBJ2-5; D perhaps matches TRBD2 (6 bases). Germline CDR1 and CDR2: SNHLY and FYNNEI. The CDR3 length is 14 residues. V dropped 8 bases and J dropped 1 base, with 14 bases sitting between them. Full variable domain (missing parts from reference TRBV2 and TRBJ2-5): EPEVTQTPSHQVTQMGQEVILRCVPISNHLYFYWYRQILGQKVEFLVSFYNNEISEKSEIFDDQFSVERPDGSNFTLKIRSTKLEDSAMYFCASGGVSLQETQYFGPGTRLLVL.